This TCR beta chain stems from a study of T cell responses to AZD1222 COVID-19 vaccine. General study findings and limits: Seropositive AZD1222 recipients at baseline numbered only six or seven. Repertoires in all cases were sampled only once the peak T cell response had passed. Donors skewed white British and female; clonal diversity was possibly underestimated.

The protocol was immunoSEQ multiplex PCR, while the TCRdb copy is restricted to in-frame clones and leaves out a portion. The sample includes 95,000 to 100,000 clones, 90% of them seen just once. The V gene end was trimmed by 3 bases and the J gene end by 0 bases; junction bases not matched to a gene: 2. This CDR3 is built from 15 residues. Germline V gene data show CDR1 as SGHVS and CDR2 as FNYEAQ. Concerning this clone itself: The antigen is undetermined.

This chain uses TRBV7-6 with TRBJ2-1; 7 bases align to TRBD2. The material sequenced was peripheral blood, taken on day 0 of AZD1222 vaccination. The receptor was isolated from an adult in good health. CDR3 nucleotide sequence: TGTGCCAGCAGCTTGGGCGGGGGCTCCTACAATGAGCAGTTCTTC. It is translated as CASSLGGGSYNEQFF.